The 26 T cell receptor beta chains given below trace back to one sample, sequenced in a study of blood T cell repertoires in COVID-19. Only in-frame clones appear in the TCRdb table, and some are missing; sequencing was by immunoSEQ multiplex PCR. The table shows about 150,000 clones, with roughly 80% occurring only once. The sample comprised peripheral blood. These receptors came from a human donor in a cohort sampled during active COVID-19.

The rearrangement joins TRBV7-8 to TRBJ1-5; tentative D call: TRBD1 (6 bases). Germline-derived CDR1 and CDR2 are SGHVS and FQNEAQ. V lost 3 bases to trimming and J lost 6 bases, with 15 bases between them. The CDR3 totals 15 residues. The CDR3 DNA sequence: TGTGCCAGCAGCTTTTTGGGGGCGCAGACTCAGCCCCAGCATTTT. Its protein is CASSFLGAQTQPQHF.

This chain joins TRBV15 and TRBJ2-5, with a tentative D call TRBD1 (6 bases). This CDR3 is built from 14 residues. V lost 7 bases to trimming and J lost 5 bases, with 17 bases between them. Looked up from germline, CDR1 is LNHNV and CDR2 is YYDKDF (reference sequence). The CDR3 region is CATNPTGLGETQYF. CDR3 DNA sequence: TGTGCCACCAACCCGACAGGCCTAGGGGAGACCCAGTACTTC.

The V call is TRBV6-4, the J call TRBJ2-1; D remains unclear. CDR3 length: 14 residues. The V end was cut by 0 bases, the J end by 4 bases, with 7 bases between. Germline loops: CDR1 MRHNA, CDR2 SNTAGT. The DNA for the CDR3 is TGTGCCAGCAGTGACTCTGATGAGTACAATGAGCAGTTCTTC. This translates into CASSDSDEYNEQFF.

The gene calls are TRBV19 and TRBJ1-5; 10 bases agree with TRBD1. Germline CDR1 and CDR2: LNHDA and SQIVND (reference sequence). The CDR3 covers 13 residues. V shed 8 bases, J shed 7 bases, and the junction held 5 bases outside the gene matches. As DNA, the CDR3 is TGTGCCAGTGCCGGGACAGGGGACCAGCCCCAGCATTTT. Translation gives CASAGTGDQPQHF.

The V and J genes are TRBV2 and TRBJ2-2; 10 bases fit TRBD1. Trimming at V came to 4 bases and at J to 4 bases, leaving 0 bases not matched to a gene. Germline values: CDR1 SNHLY, CDR2 FYNNEI. This CDR3 region has 14 residues. CDR3 residues: CASSGTGGTGELFF. The CDR3 bases are TGTGCCAGCAGTGGGACAGGGGGCACCGGGGAGCTGTTTTTT. Based on the CDR3 plus reference TRBV2 and TRBJ2-2, the full variable domain is EPEVTQTPSHQVTQMGQEVILRCVPISNHLYFYWYRQILGQKVEFLVSFYNNEISEKSEIFDDQFSVERPDGSNFTLKIRSTKLEDSAMYFCASSGTGGTGELFFGEGSRLTVL.

V and J are TRBV12-3 or TRBV12-4 and TRBJ1-5; D perhaps matches TRBD1 (6 bases). The CDR3 extends over 13 amino acids. Trimming stripped 1 base from V and 6 bases from J, with 7 bases between. The CDR3 spells CASSLGGRQPQHF. The CDR3 region has the DNA TGTGCCAGCAGTTTAGGGGGGCGTCAGCCCCAGCATTTT.

This clone was detected only a few times. The CDR3 reads CASSLLAGKEETQYF. Here the CDR3 DNA reads TGCGCCAGCTCGCTCCTAGCGGGAAAGGAGGAGACCCAGTACTTC. This chain links TRBV5-1 with TRBJ2-5; the match to TRBD2 covers 9 bases. The V and J ends lost 7 bases and 5 bases, in that order; junction bases with no gene match: 12. CDR3 length: 15 residues. Germline lookup yields CDR1 SGHRS and CDR2 YFSETQ.

The chain carries TRBV7-9 and TRBJ1-4; D is unclear. Germline V lookup: CDR1 SEHNR, CDR2 FQNEAQ (reference sequence). CDR3 size: 14 residues. Between the trimmed V and J ends, which lost 5 bases and 4 bases, there was a span of 11 bases. The CDR3: CASSGRENNEKLFF. Here the CDR3 DNA reads TGTGCCAGCAGCGGCCGGGAGAATAATGAAAAACTGTTTTTT.

The chain links TRBV28 to TRBJ1-1, with D unclear. Trimming took off 2 bases at V and 0 bases at J, with 7 bases between the two ends. This CDR3 region has 14 residues. Germline lookup yields CDR1 MDHEN and CDR2 SYDVKM. DNA of the CDR3: TGTGCCAGCAGTTTAGGGCAGTTGAACACTGAAGCTTTCTTT. Its translation: CASSLGQLNTEAFF.

The chain has TRBV7-2 and TRBJ1-1; TRBD1 agrees at 8 bases. Unmatched junction bases numbered 4, after V lost 3 bases and J lost 1 base. Per the germline V gene, CDR1 is SGHTA and CDR2 is FQGNSA. The CDR3 has 15 residues. The CDR3 DNA is TGTGCCAGCAGCTTCGGGACAGGACGGAACACTGAAGCTTTCTTT. Protein sequence: CASSFGTGRNTEAFF.

The rearrangement uses TRBV9 and TRBJ2-3, with 8 positions matching TRBD2. Germline V gene lookup returns CDR1 SGDLS and CDR2 YYNGEE. The length of the CDR3 is 16 residues. Trimming cost V 1 base and J 3 bases; bases outside gene matches: 7. The CDR3 DNA sequence: TGTGCCAGCAGCGTACAAGGACTAGCTAGAACAGATACGCAGTATTTT. Protein: CASSVQGLARTDTQYF.

As for this clone: Relative to the germline gene, one junction end is altered; a read error may explain this. This chain uses TRBV18 with TRBJ2-5, with 8 bases lining up with TRBD1. Germline V CDR1 and CDR2: KGHSH, LQKENI. CDR3 size: 13 residues. The CDR3 nucleotides are TGTGCCAGCTCACCTGGACAGGGAGAGGCCCAGTACTTC. It is translated as CASSPGQGEAQYF.

V usage is TRBV18 and J usage is TRBJ1-1; D might be TRBD1 (5 bases). Germline V gene lookup returns CDR1 KGHSH and CDR2 LQKENI. V lost 2 bases to trimming and J lost 5 bases, with 9 bases between them. The CDR3 covers 13 residues. CDR3 DNA: TGTGCCAGCTCACCATCAGGGTTAACTGAAGCTTTCTTT. This encodes CASSPSGLTEAFF.

The genes are TRBV6-5 and TRBJ1-1; D is perhaps TRBD1 (5 bases). Germline V gene sequence: CDR1 MNHEY, CDR2 SVGAGI. The CDR3 length is 14 residues. CDR3 sequence: CAVYIGGVNTEAFF. CDR3 nucleotide sequence: TGTGCGGTTTACATCGGAGGGGTGAACACTGAAGCTTTCTTT.

Remarks on this clone: Other DNA sequences in this sample translate to the same CDR3. The CDR3 nucleotides read TGTGCCAGCAGACGGACAGGCTCTGGAAACACCATATATTTT. Amino acid sequence: CASRRTGSGNTIYF. The chain recombines TRBV28 with TRBJ1-3, with 7 bases lining up with TRBD1. In germline, CDR1 is MDHEN, CDR2 SYDVKM. The length of the CDR3 is 14 residues. J gave up 0 bases and V 6 bases, and 2 bases lay outside the gene matches. The variable domain in full, completed from reference TRBV28 and TRBJ1-3, reads DVKVTQSSRYLVKRTGEKVFLECVQDMDHENMFWYRQDPGLGLRLIYFSYDVKMKEKGDIPEGYSVSREKKERFSLILESASTNQTSMYLCASRRTGSGNTIYFGEGSWLTVV.

The chain uses TRBV21-1 and TRBJ2-1; TRBD1 reflects the table's D call only, with no check against the DNA. TRBV21-1 is a listed pseudogene. The CDR3 extends over 14 amino acids. The chain's CDR3 is CASRTRAEGGEQFF. CDR3 in DNA: TGTGCCAGCAGAACGAGGGCCGAAGGGGGTGAGCAGTTCTTC.

The chain recombines TRBV20-1 with TRBJ2-7; tentative D call: TRBD1 (6 bases). With 3 bases removed from V and 2 bases from J, the gap between germline ends came to 14 bases. The CDR3 is made up of 14 amino acids. The germline V gene has CDR1 DFQATT and CDR2 SNEGSKA (reference sequence). The CDR3 DNA sequence: TGCAGTGCTAGTCCCGGGACACGAACCTACGAGCAGTACTTC. This gives the protein CSASPGTRTYEQYF.

The chain is built from TRBV14 and TRBJ1-1; D not certain. CDR1 and CDR2 from the germline V gene are SGHDN and FVKESK. The CDR3 spans 18 residues. V lost 0 bases and J 0 bases, leaving 17 bases between the germline ends. Here the CDR3 DNA reads TGTGCCAGCAGCCAAGAAGTTCGAGAGGTCGGGATGAACACTGAAGCTTTCTTT. Protein sequence: CASSQEVREVGMNTEAFF.

The J gene is TRBJ1-3, the V gene TRBV6-5, with D possibly TRBD1 on 5 matching bases. CDR1 is MNHEY, CDR2 SVGAGI, per germline. V was shortened by 7 bases and J by 7 bases, with 20 bases between the two germline ends. The CDR3 consists of 15 residues. The CDR3 spells CASTSPGLGGNTIYF. The DNA for the CDR3 is TGTGCCAGCACATCCCCGGGACTGGGAGGGAACACCATATATTTT.

The chain couples TRBV5-1 to TRBJ2-3; 10 positions match TRBD2. V lost 0 bases to trimming and J lost 8 bases; unmatched junction nucleotides: 9. The germline V gene has CDR1 SGHRS and CDR2 YFSETQ. The CDR3 covers 16 residues. CDR3: CASSLVYSGGAFTQYF. DNA of the CDR3: TGCGCCAGCAGCTTGGTATACAGCGGGGGGGCTTTTACGCAGTATTTT.

The chain joins TRBV29-1 to TRBJ1-1; the D gene is possibly TRBD1 (5 bases). From germline, CDR1 is SQVTM and CDR2 ANQGSEA. This CDR3 contains 12 residues. Trimming removed 6 bases at V and 2 bases at J, with 10 bases between. CDR3 residues: CSVTGTNTEAFF. The CDR3 DNA sequence: TGCAGCGTCACAGGAACCAACACTGAAGCTTTCTTT.

The chain has TRBV10-2 and TRBJ2-3; 11 bases line up with TRBD2. Germline-derived CDR1 and CDR2 are WSHSY and SAAADI. This CDR3 has 16 amino acids. V trimming: 4 bases; J trimming: 1 base; junction bases outside the gene matches: 4. CDR3 amino acids: CASSGGTSGRTDTQYF. Written as DNA, the CDR3 is TGCGCCAGCAGTGGTGGGACTAGCGGACGCACAGATACGCAGTATTTT.

This chain uses TRBV5-4 with TRBJ1-6; D is ambiguous. Trimming took 0 bases from V and 8 from J, leaving 9 bases between them. Looked up from germline, CDR1 is SGHNT and CDR2 is YYREEE (reference sequence). The CDR3 sequence is 14 residues long. CDR3: CASSLAAGDSPLHF. The CDR3 DNA reads TGTGCCAGCAGCTTGGCGGCCGGGGATTCACCCCTCCACTTT. Together with reference TRBV5-4 and TRBJ1-6, the CDR3 gives the full variable domain: ETGVTQSPTHLIKTRGQQVTLRCSSQSGHNTVSWYQQALGQGPQFIFQYYREEENGRGNFPPRFSGLQFPNYSSELNVNALELDDSALYLCASSLAAGDSPLHFGNGTRLTVT.

This clone has just one count. The rearrangement joins TRBV28 to TRBJ1-1; tentative D call: TRBD1 (6 bases). CDR3 length equals 15 residues. The germline CDR1 and CDR2 sequences are MDHEN and SYDVKM. Trimming took 1 base from V and 1 from J, leaving 10 bases between them. The CDR3 spells CASSLLQGGNTEAFF. The DNA for the CDR3 is TGTGCCAGCAGTTTATTACAGGGTGGGAACACTGAAGCTTTCTTT.

J is TRBJ1-2 and V is TRBV2; D gene uncertain. This CDR3 has 13 residues. Trimming took 6 bases from V and 2 from J, leaving 10 bases between them. Germline-derived CDR1 and CDR2 are SNHLY and FYNNEI. In nucleotides, the CDR3 is TGTGCCAGCAGGTCGGACTCAAACTATGGCTACACCTTC. This codes for CASRSDSNYGYTF.

The chain recombines TRBV4-2 with TRBJ1-4, with D hard to call. The germline CDR1 and CDR2 sequences are LGHNA and YNFKEQ. The V end was cut by 1 base, the J end by 7 bases, with 7 bases between. The CDR3 is made up of 13 amino acids. The CDR3 DNA is TGTGCCAGCAGCCAAGGTCAGATTGAAAAACTGTTTTTT. It specifies CASSQGQIEKLFF.